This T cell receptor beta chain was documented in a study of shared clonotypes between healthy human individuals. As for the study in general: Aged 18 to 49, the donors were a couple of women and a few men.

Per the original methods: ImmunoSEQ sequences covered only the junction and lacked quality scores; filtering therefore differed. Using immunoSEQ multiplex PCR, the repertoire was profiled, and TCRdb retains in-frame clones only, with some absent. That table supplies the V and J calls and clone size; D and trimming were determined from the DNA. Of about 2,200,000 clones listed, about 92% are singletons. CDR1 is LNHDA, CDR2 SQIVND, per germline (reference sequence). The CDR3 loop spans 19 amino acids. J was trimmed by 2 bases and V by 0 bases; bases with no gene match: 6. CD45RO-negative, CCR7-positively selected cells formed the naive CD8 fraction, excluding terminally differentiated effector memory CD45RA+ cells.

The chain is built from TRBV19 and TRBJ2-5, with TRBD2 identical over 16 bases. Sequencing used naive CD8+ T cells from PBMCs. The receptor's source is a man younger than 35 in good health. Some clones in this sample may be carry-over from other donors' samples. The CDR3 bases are TGTGCCAGTAGTATAGATGGGACTAGCGGGAGGGCCCCTCAAGAGACCCAGTACTTC. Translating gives CASSIDGTSGRAPQETQYF.